Shown below are 29 T cell receptor beta chains from a single sample sequenced in a study of response to subunit inactivated influenza vaccine (dated by TCRdb to 2016 to 2018). The library relied on RT-PCR. The sequencer listed for this sample is Illumina HiSeq 2500. TCRdb redid the processing of the public reads, applying fastp at Q25 and MiXCR, and retained in-frame beta chains. Each CDR3 protein gets just one entry, which takes the most common genes and DNA from the rows behind it. Counted in this sample were a few hundred thousand distinct CDR3 sequences; 13% to 15% of them appeared once. The top ten hold over 8.5% of the sample. Sample: PBMCs from blood, taken roughly 12 days after vaccination. These receptors originate from a man aged 50 to 59 who received an inactivated influenza vaccine. Donor details come from another sample of the same person, matched by shared clones.

The J gene is TRBJ2-3, the V gene TRBV28, with 10 positions matching TRBD2. V lost 6 bases, J lost 0 bases, and 12 bases stayed unmatched. The V gene's germline CDR1 is MDHEN and CDR2 SYDVKM. The CDR3 contains 18 residues. CDR3 bases: TGTGCCAGCAGACCCGACAAATCTAGCGGGGGTAGCACAGATACGCAGTATTTT. This sequence encodes CASRPDKSSGGSTDTQYF.

This clonotype came up a few times. CDR3 sequence reads: CASSRTFRQSSGANVLTF. Here the CDR3 DNA reads TGTGCCAGCAGTCGCACCTTTAGACAGAGCTCTGGGGCCAACGTCCTGACTTTC. The V and J genes are TRBV27 and TRBJ2-6, with a possible D match to TRBD1 (5 bases). Germline assignment: CDR1 MNHEY and CDR2 SMNVEV (reference sequence). The V and J ends lost 5 bases and 0 bases respectively, with 17 bases between them. This CDR3 is 18 amino acids long. Full variable domain (missing parts from reference TRBV27 and TRBJ2-6): EAQVTQNPRYLITVTGKKLTVTCSQNMNHEYMSWYRQDPGLGLRQIYYSMNVEVTDKGDVPEGYKVSRKEKRNFPLILESPSPNQTSLYFCASSRTFRQSSGANVLTFGAGSRLTVL.

There are a few counts of this clonotype. The gene calls are TRBV29-1 and TRBJ2-5; D not certain. Trimming removed 5 bases at V and 5 bases at J, with 15 bases between. The CDR3 totals 13 residues. Looked up from germline, CDR1 is SQVTM and CDR2 is ANQGSEA. The CDR3: CSVRSPGGETQYF. DNA of the CDR3: TGCAGCGTTCGGTCCCCGGGCGGTGAGACCCAGTACTTC.

This clonotype appeared a few times. V is TRBV5-6 and J is TRBJ1-5; no clear D. The germline V gene has CDR1 SGHDT and CDR2 YYEEEE. Trimming took off 0 bases at V and 5 bases at J, with 12 bases between the two ends. The CDR3 totals 15 residues. For the CDR3, the DNA is TGTGCCAGCAGCTTGGCAGGTCCCCCCGATCAGCCCCAGCATTTT. As protein: CASSLAGPPDQPQHF. The full variable domain, rest sourced from reference TRBV5-6 and TRBJ1-5, is DAGVTQSPTHLIKTRGQQVTLRCSPKSGHDTVSWYQQALGQGPQFIFQYYEEEERQRGNFPDRFSGHQFPNYSSELNVNALLLGDSALYLCASSLAGPPDQPQHFGDGTRLSIL.

The chain is built from TRBV28 and TRBJ1-1; 7 nucleotides agree with TRBD1. Unmatched junction bases numbered 6, after V lost 5 bases and J lost 0 bases. The CDR3 sequence is 15 residues long. Germline CDR1 reads MDHEN; CDR2 reads SYDVKM. CDR3 in amino acids: CASSPGDRMNTEAFF. In nucleotides, the CDR3 is TGTGCCAGCAGTCCTGGGGACAGAATGAACACTGAAGCTTTCTTT.

The chain has TRBV18 and TRBJ1-1; 7 bases line up with TRBD1. Germline V lookup: CDR1 KGHSH, CDR2 LQKENI. J gave up 3 bases and V 2 bases, and 3 bases lay outside the gene matches. The CDR3 has 14 residues. CDR3 coding DNA: TGTGCCAGCTCACCAAGCAGGGGGGACACTGAAGCTTTCTTT. Translating it yields CASSPSRGDTEAFF.

The genes are TRBV18 and TRBJ2-1; 14 positions match TRBD2. The CDR3 runs to 18 residues. Looked up from germline, CDR1 is KGHSH and CDR2 is LQKENI. With V trimmed by 6 bases and J by 3 bases, 10 bases remained unmatched. CDR3 DNA: TGTGCCAGCTCCACCAGGGGACTAGCGGGGGACAACTACAATGAGCAGTTCTTC. As protein: CASSTRGLAGDNYNEQFF.

This clonotype was counted between two and nine times. The CDR3 region is CARTGGPGPGEQFF. The CDR3 DNA is TGTGCCCGAACGGGGGGACCGGGGCCGGGTGAGCAGTTCTTC. V and J are TRBV7-9 and TRBJ2-1, with 7 bases matching TRBD2. Germline CDR1 is SEHNR and CDR2 is FQNEAQ (reference sequence). There are 14 residues in the CDR3. With 11 bases clipped from V and 9 bases from J, the junction kept 16 bases outside the gene matches. Complete variable domain (other parts from reference TRBV7-9 and TRBJ2-1): DTGVSQNPRHKITKRGQNVTFRCDPISEHNRLYWYRQTLGQGPEFLTYFQNEAQLEKSRLLSDRFSAERPKGSFSTLEIQRTEQGDSAMYLCARTGGPGPGEQFFGPGTRLTVL.

In this sample, this clonotype turned up a few times. The genes are TRBV10-3 and TRBJ2-7; 9 bases match TRBD1. Germline-derived CDR1 and CDR2 are ENHRY and SYGVKD. The CDR3 has 15 residues. V shed 4 bases and J 3 bases; nucleotides not matched to a gene: 7. This chain's CDR3 is CAISAAGQGNYEQYF. The CDR3 DNA follows: TGTGCCATCAGTGCAGCGGGACAGGGTAACTACGAGCAGTACTTC.

A few counts support this clonotype. The chain is built from TRBV12-3 or TRBV12-4 and TRBJ1-3, with D hard to call. The CDR3 extends over 12 amino acids. V was trimmed by 5 bases and J by 5 bases, leaving 7 bases between them. The CDR3 loop reads CASSLVRNTIYF. CDR3 in DNA: TGTGCCAGCAGTCTCGTGAGAAACACCATATATTTT.

This clonotype has a handful of counts. The chain's CDR3 is CSVDIIPDTQYF. The CDR3 DNA reads TGCAGCGTTGACATCATACCAGATACGCAGTATTTT. V and J are TRBV29-1 and TRBJ2-3; no definite D call. The CDR3 extends over 12 amino acids. V dropped 3 bases and J dropped 4 bases, with 8 bases sitting between them. Per the germline V gene, CDR1 is SQVTM and CDR2 is ANQGSEA.

This clonotype was seen a handful of times. The rearrangement uses TRBV5-5 and TRBJ1-4; D unclear. Germline CDR1 reads SGHKS; CDR2 reads YYEKEE (reference sequence). This CDR3 has 14 residues. Deletions cut 2 bases from V and 0 bases from J, with 5 bases between. CDR3 residues: CASSLDATNEKLFF. CDR3 nucleotides: TGTGCCAGCAGCTTAGATGCAACTAATGAAAAACTGTTTTTT. The full variable domain, its missing parts supplied by reference TRBV5-5 and TRBJ1-4, is DAGVTQSPTHLIKTRGQQVTLRCSPISGHKSVSWYQQVLGQGPQFIFQYYEKEERGRGNFPDRFSARQFPNYSSELNVNALLLGDSALYLCASSLDATNEKLFFGSGTQLSVL.

This clonotype came up a few times. The chain couples TRBV10-3 to TRBJ1-1, with D perhaps TRBD1 (5 bases). V was shortened by 6 bases and J by 3 bases, with 11 bases between the two germline ends. This CDR3 has 13 amino acids. Germline V lookup: CDR1 ENHRY, CDR2 SYGVKD. The CDR3 sequence: CAIRPGRDTEAFF. The CDR3 nucleotides read TGTGCCATCAGGCCCGGCAGGGACACTGAAGCTTTCTTT.

This clonotype was seen a few times. This rearrangement joins TRBV4-1 to TRBJ1-2, with TRBD1 identical over 7 bases. Germline loops: CDR1 MGHRA, CDR2 YSYEKL. V dropped 0 bases and J dropped 7; count of bases not matched to a gene: 5. This CDR3 is built from 14 residues. The CDR3 DNA is TGCGCCAGCAGCCAAGATCGGCAGGGGGTTGGCTACACCTTC. Translating it yields CASSQDRQGVGYTF.

This clonotype occurred a few times. The chain joins TRBV11-2 to TRBJ1-5; D unclear. CDR1 is SGHAT and CDR2 is FQNNGV in the germline V gene. The CDR3 has 15 residues. Trimming left V 1 base short and J 0 bases short, with 7 bases between. The CDR3 sequence: CASSLGGVSNQPQHF. Written as DNA, the CDR3 is TGTGCCAGCAGCTTAGGCGGTGTTAGCAATCAGCCCCAGCATTTT.

In the case of this clonotype: One junction end does not reproduce the germline sequence, and a read error may be involved. This chain connects TRBV7-7 to TRBJ2-7; possibly TRBD1 for D (6 bases). CDR3 size: 13 residues. CDR1 and CDR2 (germline): SSHAT, FNYEAQ (reference sequence). The CDR3, as DNA: TGTGCTAGCAGCTTAGACAGGTTGGGGGAGCAGTACTTC. Its protein is CASSLDRLGEQYF.

The table lists this clonotype with a few counts. This chain links TRBV27 with TRBJ2-1; TRBD2 might be the D (5 bases). CDR3 length: 14 amino acids. The germline V gene encodes CDR1 MNHEY and CDR2 SMNVEV (reference sequence). V was shortened by 5 bases and J by 7 bases, with 15 bases between the two germline ends. The CDR3 here is CASSQSLRRNEQFF. The CDR3 DNA is TGTGCCAGCAGTCAGAGCCTCAGGAGGAATGAGCAGTTCTTC.

This chain uses TRBV12-3 or TRBV12-4 with TRBJ1-6, with D perhaps matching TRBD1 (5 bases). Trimming stripped 4 bases from V and 0 bases from J, with 10 bases between. The CDR3 runs 16 residues. The CDR3 spells CASSSAGSSYNSPLHF. The CDR3 bases are TGTGCCAGCAGTTCCGCAGGGAGCTCCTATAATTCACCCCTCCACTTT.

This clonotype was observed once. The chain links TRBV11-2 to TRBJ2-7; a possible D gene is TRBD2 (6 bases). The CDR3 is made up of 16 amino acids. The V and J ends lost 0 bases and 0 bases respectively, with 12 bases between them. Per the germline V gene, CDR1 is SGHAT and CDR2 is FQNNGV. The CDR3, as DNA: TGTGCCAGCAGCTTAGAGGGGGGTCCAGACTCCTACGAGCAGTACTTC. It specifies CASSLEGGPDSYEQYF.

V and J are TRBV23-1 and TRBJ2-1; 7 bases are shared with TRBD1. TRBV23-1 is placed among ORFs of uncertain function. This CDR3 spans 15 amino acids. Trimming took 10 bases from V and 4 from J; bases not matched to a gene: 13. CDR3 in amino acids: CATFQGDTDYNEQFF. The CDR3, as DNA: TGCGCCACCTTTCAGGGGGACACCGATTACAATGAGCAGTTCTTC.

This clonotype was observed at least ten times. This chain joins TRBV29-1 and TRBJ1-5; possible D gene TRBD1, 6 bases. Per germline, CDR1 SQVTM and CDR2 ANQGSEA. V was shortened by 5 bases and J by 7 bases, with 15 bases between the two germline ends. CDR3 length equals 13 residues. CDR3 sequence: CSVWGGGTQPQHF. The CDR3 coding sequence is TGCAGCGTTTGGGGCGGGGGCACCCAGCCCCAGCATTTT.

This clonotype has just a few counts. The rearrangement joins TRBV7-8 to TRBJ1-6; 7 nucleotides line up with TRBD1. The length of the CDR3 is 15 residues. Germline-derived CDR1 and CDR2 are SGHVS and FQNEAQ. With V trimmed by 3 bases and J by 8 bases, 7 bases remained unmatched. In nucleotides, the CDR3 is TGTGCCAGCAGCTTCTCGACAGGGTGGGATTCACCCCTCCACTTT. Translated: CASSFSTGWDSPLHF.

This rearrangement joins TRBV19 to TRBJ2-2, with 10 bases identical to TRBD1. The CDR3 runs 16 residues. V trimming: 3 bases; J trimming: 5 bases; junction bases outside the gene matches: 6. Looked up from germline, CDR1 is LNHDA and CDR2 is SQIVND (reference sequence). The CDR3 sequence: CASSMGQGRYTGELFF. DNA of the CDR3: TGTGCCAGTAGTATGGGACAGGGGAGGTATACCGGGGAGCTGTTTTTT. Full variable domain (missing parts from reference TRBV19 and TRBJ2-2): DGGITQSPKYLFRKEGQNVTLSCEQNLNHDAMYWYRQDPGQGLRLIYYSQIVNDFQKGDIAEGYSVSREKKESFPLTVTSAQKNPTAFYLCASSMGQGRYTGELFFGEGSRLTVL.

This clonotype was observed many times. V is TRBV5-1 and J is TRBJ2-3; D is ambiguous. Germline CDR1 and CDR2: SGHRS and YFSETQ. The CDR3 length is 14 residues. V was trimmed by 2 bases and J by 3 bases, leaving 10 bases between them. CDR3 sequence (DNA): TGCGCCAGCAGCTTAAGGGCCTCAACAGATACGCAGTATTTT. It specifies CASSLRASTDTQYF.

This clonotype was counted ten times or more. This rearrangement joins TRBV29-1 to TRBJ2-2; D unresolved. Germline V gives CDR1 SQVTM, CDR2 ANQGSEA. The V gene lost 3 bases and the J gene lost 4 bases, with 6 bases spanning the gap. This CDR3 contains 12 residues. CDR3 residues: CSVDGFTGELFF. The CDR3 DNA follows: TGCAGCGTTGATGGGTTCACCGGGGAGCTGTTTTTT.

The rearrangement joins TRBV20-1 to TRBJ2-7, with D hard to call. Trimming shortened V by 3 bases and J by 0 bases, and 12 bases separated the two germline ends. The CDR3 loop spans 14 amino acids. Germline values: CDR1 DFQATT, CDR2 SNEGSKA (reference sequence). The CDR3 bases are TGCAGTGCTAGGACACCACCGAGCTCCTACGAGCAGTACTTC. Protein sequence: CSARTPPSSYEQYF.

The table lists this clonotype with a few counts. The V and J genes are TRBV4-2 and TRBJ2-7, with TRBD2 matching 12 bases. Losses at the gene ends were 0 bases for V and 8 bases for J; bases not matched to a gene: 8. CDR3 length: 16 amino acids. The germline V gene has CDR1 LGHNA and CDR2 YNFKEQ. CDR3 DNA: TGTGCCAGCAGCCAAGATATGGCTAGCGGGAGGGCGAAGCAGTACTTC. The encoded protein is CASSQDMASGRAKQYF.

This clonotype was observed a few times. V usage is TRBV12-3 or TRBV12-4 and J usage is TRBJ1-2; 7 nucleotides agree with TRBD1. The CDR3 extends over 12 amino acids. V lost 5 bases and J lost 8; bases outside the gene matches: 5. CDR3 protein: CASSAGQNGYTF. DNA of the CDR3: TGTGCCAGCAGTGCGGGACAGAACGGCTACACCTTC.

This clonotype was detected a few times. The chain combines TRBV5-1 with TRBJ2-2, with D possibly matching TRBD2 (5 bases). Trimming removed 9 bases from V and 1 base from J, with 13 bases in between. CDR3 length equals 14 residues. Germline V gene lookup returns CDR1 SGHRS and CDR2 YFSETQ. The CDR3, as DNA: TGCGCCACCTCGGACGGACTGAACACCGGGGAGCTGTTTTTT. Its translation is CATSDGLNTGELFF.